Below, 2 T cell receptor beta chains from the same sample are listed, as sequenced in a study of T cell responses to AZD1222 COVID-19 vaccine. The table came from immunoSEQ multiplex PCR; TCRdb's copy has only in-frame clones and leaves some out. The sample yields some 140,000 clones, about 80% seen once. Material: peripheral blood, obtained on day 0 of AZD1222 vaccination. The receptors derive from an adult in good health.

The CDR3 DNA sequence: TGTGCCAGCAGCCAATCCGCAGGGGCTGATGGCTACACCTTC. It specifies CASSQSAGADGYTF. The J gene is TRBJ1-2, the V gene TRBV14; tentative D call: TRBD1 (6 bases). This CDR3 is built from 14 residues. Germline V gene data show CDR1 as SGHDN and CDR2 as FVKESK. V gave up 2 bases and J gave up 6 bases, with 13 bases separating them. Full variable domain (outside the CDR3, taken from reference TRBV14 and TRBJ1-2): EAGVTQFPSHSVIEKGQTVTLRCDPISGHDNLYWYRRVMGKEIKFLLHFVKESKQDESGMPNNRFLAERTGGTYSTLKVQPAELEDSGVYFCASSQSAGADGYTFGSGTRLTVV.

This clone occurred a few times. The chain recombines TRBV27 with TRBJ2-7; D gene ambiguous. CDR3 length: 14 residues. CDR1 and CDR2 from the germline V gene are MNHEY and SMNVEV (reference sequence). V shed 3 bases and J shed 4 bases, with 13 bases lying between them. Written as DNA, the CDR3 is TGTGCCAGCAGTTTCGCCCTCGCGCGTTACGAGCAGTACTTC. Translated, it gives CASSFALARYEQYF.